This T cell receptor beta chain was recorded in a study of shared clonotypes between healthy human individuals (dated by TCRdb to the early 2020s). Broadly, across the study: The cohort comprised a couple of women and a few men aged 18 to 49 years. For each donor, CD4 naive and CD4 memory were each given three plates, CD8 naive was given two plates, and CD8 memory was given one plate. To estimate repertoire size and how much clonotype sharing occurs between individuals, the study deeply sequenced the blood TCR repertoires of roughly 5 healthy adults. Different laboratories and diverse techniques were used to prepare libraries and sequence TCR repertoires, to increase sequencing depth and limit assay-specific biases. Leukapheresis yielded between about 0.9 and 9 billion PBMCs per donor.

Using the deep immunoSEQ assay, TCR CDR3 regions were amplified from genomic DNA by multiplex PCR. Extracted genomic DNA from each cell subset was spread evenly across all wells of several immunoSEQ 96-well plates, with each plate serving as a replicate. For sorted subsets, each replicate PCR was loaded with roughly 0.2 ug genomic DNA, equivalent to 25,000 to 30,000 T cell genomes. Purified libraries were quantified with a Qubit 3.0 fluorometer, sized on a Bioanalyzer 2100, and re-quantified with the KAPA Library Quantification kit. Every immunoSEQ 96-well plate was sequenced on a dedicated single-read 150-cycle Illumina NextSeq 550 flow cell. As for the authors' bioinformatics: Because the immunoSEQ output included only junctional sequences and no quality scores, the filtering could not be the same as the filtering used for full-length reads. Sequences were annotated with PyIR, a Python wrapper for IgBLAST v1.9, using IMGT germline references to assign V/J genes and CDR3. Reads were filtered out if the reads had weak V/J assignments (E-value above 1e-6), no CDR3, stop codons, out-of-frame junctions, or ambiguous translated residues. A V3J clonotype was defined by an identical inferred V gene, J gene, and CDR3 amino acid sequence. Percentage overlap between repertoires was calculated by dividing the number of shared unique clonotypes by the size of the smaller repertoire. RTK rarefaction, the Chao1 estimator, and Recon v2.1 estimates of unobserved clonotypes were used to assess repertoire richness. Generation probabilities for all TCRbeta clonotypes obtained by the gDNA method from a handful of donors were computed using OLGA. Drawn from immuneACCESS, this table holds only the in-frame rearrangements with V and J called that TCRdb kept. Clones are partly lost; checked studies trace under half to an unresolved V gene and leave the rest unexplained. That table is the source of V, J and clone size, and D and trimming were worked out from the DNA. The sample profile shows hundreds of thousands of clones; more than 70% of them were found once. The ten largest clones take up 1.5% to 2% of the sample.

The cysteine opens and the phenylalanine closes a CDR3 of 15 amino acids. The read is trimmed to its CDR3 DNA, 45 bases read in frame from base 1. Trimming removed 5 bases from V and 2 bases from J; the gene matches leave 6 bases unexplained. The germline V gene gives CDR1 as SGHAT and CDR2 as FQNNGV. The study at large found these results: Incomplete sequencing was indicated by rarefaction of sorted-subset datasets, despite the large sequencing depth. Across a handful of donors, approximately 5% of naive CD4, roughly 3.5% of naive CD8, approximately 2.5% of memory CD4, and under 0.45% of memory CD8 clonotypes were shared. Because the study included only a small number of donors, the genetic and exposure-history diversity represented was limited. Clonotypes shared by all four sorted-subset donors showed higher generation probabilities than non-shared clonotypes. Only blood was sampled, and tissue TCR repertoires likely differ from those in blood. Naive subsets generally had larger estimated clonotype richness than memory subsets. Pairwise subsampling led to the expectation that sequencing depth would affect the degree of clonotype sharing among donors.

With regard to this clone: It has no known antigen specificity. Per-base quality was not reported, and no clone a single base away is much larger than it.

The donors were healthy, HIV-negative adults with no recently reported acute infections or vaccinations. Every donor was a Caucasian adult living in Nashville, Tennessee, USA. CD4+ T cells were enriched through magnetic negative selection, after which naive cells were positively selected on CD45RA and the remaining negative fraction served as the memory subset. Blood was collected by leukapheresis, and PBMCs were isolated by Ficoll-Histopaque density gradient centrifugation and then cryopreserved in liquid nitrogen vapor phase. Analytical flow cytometry was used to check the purity and quantity of each magnetically sorted T cell population. From each sorted fraction, genomic DNA was isolated and quantified by UV absorbance on a Nanodrop 2000c.

The chain uses TRBV11-2 and TRBJ1-3; 7 junctional bases match TRBD1. This clonotype originated in a woman in her thirties in good health. The specimen was memory CD4+ T cells sorted from blood. Interpreted using the paper, the cell subset or site label stands for: CD45RA-negative fraction. The sequenced DNA: TGTGCCAGCAGCCGCGACAGGGCCGCTGGAAACACCATATATTTT. Its protein is CASSRDRAAGNTIYF.